This T cell receptor beta chain was identified in a study of shared clonotypes between healthy human individuals. Study-level background: Donors, aged 18 to 49, were two women and a few men.

This clone showed up just once. This specimen includes other DNA sequences encoding the same CDR3. As processed by the authors: ImmunoSEQ junction-only sequences lacked quality scores, so their filtering differed. Measured with immunoSEQ multiplex PCR; TCRdb has only the in-frame clones, and not every one. V and J calls and clone size come straight from that table; D and trimming were deduced from the DNA. The top ten clones hold about 0.52% of a sample with roughly 1 million clones, approximately 80% of them seen once. The origin of this receptor is a man in his late teens or twenties in good health. Some clones in this sample may be carry-over from other donors' samples. The specimen sequenced was memory CD4+ T cells from PBMCs. Subset: CD45RA-negative fraction.

The CDR3 sequence: CASSPDGNTEAFF. The CDR3 coding sequence is TGTGCCAGCAGTCCCGACGGAAACACTGAAGCTTTCTTT. The chain links TRBV6-6 to TRBJ1-1; D unresolved. Between the trimmed V and J ends, which lost 5 bases and 2 bases, there was a span of 9 bases. The CDR3 length is 13 residues. Looked up from germline, CDR1 is MNHNY and CDR2 is SVGAGI (reference sequence).